This is a list of T cell receptor beta chains from one sample in a study of OX40 agonist ivuxolimab in advanced cancers. Some clones are missing from TCRdb's copy, which holds only in-frame ones; the method was immunoSEQ multiplex PCR. The top ten clones hold over 2.5% of a sample with about 66,000 clones, roughly 87% of them seen once. Sequenced here: CD4+ or CD8+ T cells sorted from blood, sampled in a trial of the OX40 agonist ivuxolimab. These receptor sequences come from an adult with an advanced solid tumor such as melanoma, head and neck, liver or kidney cancer. Each CDR3 is given with its conserved first and last residue. D genes are given only for firm matches. Not every row has a clone size; where given, it reads once, few, many or a size class.

TRBV28,.,.,TRBJ2-7,CASSFPGNYERYF,TGTGCCAGCAGTTTCCCGGGGAACTACGAGCGGTACTTC
TRBV27,.,.,TRBJ2-5,CASHGRETQYF,TGTGCCAGTCATGGTCGAGAGACCCAGTACTTC
TRBV5-1,.,.,TRBJ2-3,CASSFGGIALDTQYF,TGCGCCAGCAGCTTTGGGGGGATAGCCCTAGATACGCAGTATTTT
TRBV9,.,TRBD1,TRBJ1-2,CASSVAGQGALGYTF,TGTGCCAGCAGCGTAGCCGGGCAGGGGGCCCTGGGCTACACCTTC
TRBV7-6,.,TRBD1,TRBJ2-5,CASSRGQGGETQYF,TGTGCCAGCAGCCGTGGACAGGGGGGGGAGACCCAGTACTTC
TRBV19,.,.,TRBJ2-2,CASSYSVNIPNTGELFF,TGTGCCAGTAGCTATTCTGTTAACATTCCGAACACCGGGGAGCTGTTTTTT
TRBV2,.,TRBD1,TRBJ1-1,CASSAYRGLTEAFF,TGTGCCAGCAGTGCGTACAGGGGGCTCACTGAAGCTTTCTTT
TRBV7-9,.,TRBD1,TRBJ1-3,CASSLQRTGDRNTIYF,TGTGCCAGCAGCTTACAAAGGACAGGGGACAGAAACACCATATATTTT
TRBV27,.,.,TRBJ2-7,CASSHGTSYEQYF,TGTGCCAGCAGTCACGGGACTTCCTACGAGCAGTACTTC
TRBV5-1,.,TRBD1,TRBJ1-4,CASSYGTGDEKLFF,TGCGCCAGCAGCTACGGGACAGGGGACGAAAAACTGTTTTTT
TRBV19,.,.,TRBJ2-1,CASSIVGSSEQFF,TGTGCCAGTAGTATAGTTGGCTCGAGTGAGCAGTTCTTC
TRBV5-1,.,TRBD1,TRBJ2-5,CASSLAPGQGVWTQYF,TGCGCCAGCAGCTTGGCCCCTGGACAGGGCGTTTGGACCCAGTACTTC
TRBV7-8,.,TRBD1,TRBJ2-2,CASSWGQANTGELFF,TGTGCCAGCAGCTGGGGACAGGCCAACACCGGGGAGCTGTTTTTT
TRBV6-6,.,.,TRBJ2-1,CAVSQVSYNEQFF,TGTGCCGTCAGCCAAGTCTCCTACAATGAGCAGTTCTTC
TRBV4-3,.,.,TRBJ2-7,CASSQDFQPGGYEQYF,TGCGCCAGCAGCCAAGACTTCCAGCCCGGAGGCTACGAGCAGTACTTC
TRBV7-8,.,.,TRBJ1-3,CASSLVWGSGGNTIYF,TGTGCCAGCAGCCTCGTCTGGGGCTCGGGTGGAAACACCATATATTTT
TRBV6-1,.,.,TRBJ2-3,CASSFDGSDTQYF,TGTGCCAGCAGTTTTGACGGTTCAGATACGCAGTATTTT
TRBV7-2,.,TRBD2,TRBJ2-1,CASSLAGGPISEQFF,TGTGCCAGCAGCTTGGCGGGAGGGCCCATTTCGGAGCAGTTCTTC
TRBV29-1,.,TRBD2,TRBJ2-5,CSVVGGGPKTQYF,TGCAGCGTTGTCGGGGGAGGGCCGAAGACCCAGTACTTC
TRBV30,once,TRBD1,TRBJ2-7,CAWSPGQGGYEQYF,TGTGCCTGGAGTCCGGGACAGGGAGGCTACGAGCAGTACTTC
TRBV2,.,.,TRBJ2-5,CASSGVGAETQYF,TGTGCCAGCAGTGGCGTGGGGGCGGAGACCCAGTACTTC
TRBV2,.,TRBD2,TRBJ2-5,CASTQAGEETQYF,TGTGCCAGCACCCAGGCGGGGGAAGAGACCCAGTACTTC
TRBV11-2,.,TRBD2,TRBJ2-1,CASSLVSTSGSNEQFF,TGTGCCAGCAGCTTAGTTAGTACTAGCGGGAGCAATGAGCAGTTCTTC
TRBV6-5,.,TRBD1,TRBJ2-7,CASNPSDRVREQYF,TGTGCCAGCAATCCCTCCGACAGGGTACGCGAGCAGTACTTC
TRBV5-4,.,.,TRBJ1-1,CASSLEGSSGTEAFF,TGTGCCAGCAGCTTGGAGGGCAGCTCGGGCACTGAAGCTTTCTTT
TRBV11-3,.,.,TRBJ1-1,CASSLWVYTEAFF,TGTGCCAGCAGCTTATGGGTTTACACTGAAGCTTTCTTT
TRBV5-1,.,TRBD1,TRBJ2-1,CASSIDRGHPSNEQFF,TGCGCCAGCAGCATAGACAGGGGGCATCCTTCCAATGAGCAGTTCTTC
TRBV19,.,TRBD1,TRBJ2-1,CASSWSPGGSEQFF,TGTGCCAGTAGTTGGAGTCCAGGGGGAAGTGAGCAGTTCTTC
TRBV19,few,.,TRBJ1-1,CASRGTANTEAFF,TGTGCCAGTAGAGGGACGGCGAACACTGAAGCTTTCTTT
TRBV19,.,.,TRBJ1-1,CASSAGSPGSTEAFF,TGTGCCAGTAGTGCCGGTTCTCCGGGGAGCACTGAAGCTTTCTTT
TRBV30,.,TRBD1,TRBJ1-5,CAWSANRDSSNQPQHF,TGTGCCTGGAGTGCCAACAGGGACAGCAGCAATCAGCCCCAGCATTTT
TRBV30,few,.,TRBJ2-1,CAWSGAENNDEQFF,TGTGCCTGGAGCGGAGCGGAGAATAACGATGAGCAGTTCTTC
TRBV30,.,.,TRBJ1-2,CAWSLGGFGYTF,TGTGCCTGGAGTCTCGGCGGATTTGGCTACACCTTC
TRBV5-1,.,.,TRBJ2-2,CASSLDNRDELFF,TGCGCCAGCAGCTTGGATAACAGGGACGAGCTGTTTTTT
TRBV5-1,.,TRBD2,TRBJ2-7,CASSLQASGIYEQYF,TGCGCCAGCAGCCTCCAGGCTAGCGGTATCTACGAGCAGTACTTC
TRBV12-1,.,.,TRBJ1-5,CASSFGARGQPQHF,TGTGCCAGCAGCTTTGGGGCCCGCGGGCAGCCCCAGCATTTT
TRBV11-2,.,.,TRBJ1-1,CASSKTDPGVNTEAFF,TGTGCCAGCAGCAAAACAGATCCGGGGGTGAACACTGAAGCTTTCTTT
TRBV27,.,.,TRBJ1-4,CASSFSPGGQEKLFF,TGTGCCAGCAGTTTCTCGCCCGGGGGCCAAGAAAAACTGTTTTTT
TRBV19,.,TRBD2,TRBJ2-1,CASSPLLAGAPFF,TGTGCCAGTAGTCCTCTCCTAGCGGGGGCGCCGTTCTTC
TRBV19,.,TRBD1,TRBJ2-7,CASSTGTGGVFYEQYF,TGTGCCAGTAGTACCGGGACAGGGGGCGTTTTCTACGAGCAGTACTTC
TRBV11-1,once,TRBD2,TRBJ2-3,CASSLMSSGSTDTQYF,TGTGCCAGCAGCTTAATGTCTAGCGGGAGCACAGATACGCAGTATTTT
TRBV7-9,.,.,TRBJ1-1,CASSFGTEAFF,TGTGCCAGCAGCTTCGGGACAGAAGCTTTCTTT
TRBV11-2,.,.,TRBJ2-4,CASSSIGLAKNIQYF,TGTGCCAGCAGCTCGATAGGCCTAGCCAAAAACATTCAGTACTTC
TRBV6-5,.,.,TRBJ2-1,CASSYSPSVSYNEQFF,TGTGCCAGCAGTTACTCTCCTAGCGTCTCCTACAATGAGCAGTTCTTC
TRBV7-8,.,.,TRBJ2-1,CASSSRYLGGLEQFF,TGTGCCAGCAGCTCCCGTTATTTAGGAGGTCTTGAGCAGTTCTTC
TRBV4-2,.,.,TRBJ2-6,CASSQVREPEYGANVLTF,TGTGCCAGCAGCCAAGTTCGGGAGCCTGAATACGGGGCCAACGTCCTGACTTTC
TRBV29-1,.,.,TRBJ1-3,CSVEGAGAGNTIYF,TGCAGCGTTGAAGGGGCTGGAGCTGGAAACACCATATATTTT
TRBV5-1,.,.,TRBJ2-6,CASSLSLSGANVLTF,TGCGCCAGCAGCTTGTCCCTGTCTGGGGCCAACGTCCTGACTTTC
TRBV6-4,.,TRBD1,TRBJ1-2,CASSSGQGNYGYTF,TGTGCCAGCAGTTCGGGACAGGGCAACTATGGCTACACCTTC
TRBV4-2,.,.,TRBJ1-5,CASSIGGGGNQPQHF,TGTGCCAGTAGTATAGGGGGAGGGGGTAATCAGCCCCAGCATTTT
TRBV2,.,TRBD1,TRBJ1-2,CASVIGQGNYGYTF,TGTGCCAGCGTCATCGGACAGGGGAACTATGGCTACACCTTC
TRBV6-5,.,.,TRBJ1-2,CASSYAQDYGYTF,TGTGCCAGCAGCTACGCGCAGGACTATGGCTACACCTTC
TRBV19,once,.,TRBJ1-2,CASSRGTSSRGYTF,TGTGCCAGTAGTAGAGGGACTTCGAGTAGAGGCTACACCTTC